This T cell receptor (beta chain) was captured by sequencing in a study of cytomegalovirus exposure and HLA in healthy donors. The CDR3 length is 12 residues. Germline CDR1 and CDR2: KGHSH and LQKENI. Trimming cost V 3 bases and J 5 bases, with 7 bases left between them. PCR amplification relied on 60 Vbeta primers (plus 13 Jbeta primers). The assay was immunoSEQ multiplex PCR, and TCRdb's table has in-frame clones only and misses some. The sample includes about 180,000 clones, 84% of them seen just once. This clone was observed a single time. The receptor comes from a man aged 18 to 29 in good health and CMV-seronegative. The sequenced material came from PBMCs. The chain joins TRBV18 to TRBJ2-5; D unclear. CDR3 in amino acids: CASSPVPETQYF. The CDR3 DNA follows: TGTGCCAGCTCACCTGTCCCGGAGACCCAGTACTTC.